Each of the 7 T cell receptor beta chains below was sequenced from the same sample in a study of blood T cell repertoires in COVID-19. Assay: immunoSEQ multiplex PCR; the TCRdb copy retains only in-frame clones and omits some. The table includes some 220,000 clones, 65% to 90% detected once. The specimen sequenced was peripheral blood. All receptors derive from a man aged 45 to 65 with COVID-19, enrolled during active disease.

V usage is TRBV29-1 and J usage is TRBJ1-1; 7 bases are a match to TRBD1. Germline V gene lookup returns CDR1 SQVTM and CDR2 ANQGSEA. V shed 4 bases and J 0 bases; nucleotides not matched to a gene: 2. The CDR3 contains 13 residues. CDR3 loop: CSVAGQMNTEAFF. The CDR3 nucleotides are TGCAGCGTTGCGGGACAGATGAACACTGAAGCTTTCTTT.

V and J are TRBV20-1 and TRBJ2-7; 9 nucleotides match TRBD1. V lost 3 bases, J lost 2 bases, and 8 bases stayed unmatched. This CDR3 contains 15 residues. The germline gives CDR1 DFQATT, CDR2 SNEGSKA (reference sequence). This CDR3 reads CSASPRDRATYEQYF. The CDR3 DNA is TGCAGTGCTAGTCCCCGGGACAGGGCAACCTACGAGCAGTACTTC.

The CDR3: CASSDPQGITDTQYF. In DNA form, the CDR3 reads TGTGCCAGCAGTGACCCCCAGGGGATCACAGATACGCAGTATTTT. The V call is TRBV6-1, the J call TRBJ2-3; tentative D call: TRBD1 (6 bases). V shed 3 bases and J shed 2 bases, with 12 bases lying between them. CDR3 size: 15 residues. Germline V gene lookup returns CDR1 MNHNS and CDR2 SASEGT.

CDR3 nucleotide sequence: TGTGCCAGCAGTTTAACCCGGACAGGGAATCAGCCCCAGCATTTT. Translated, it gives CASSLTRTGNQPQHF. The chain employs TRBV28 and TRBJ1-5, with 8 bases lining up with TRBD1. Losses at the gene ends were 2 bases for V and 4 bases for J; bases not matched to a gene: 4. This CDR3 region has 15 residues. Germline lookup yields CDR1 MDHEN and CDR2 SYDVKM.

The chain uses TRBV21-1 and TRBJ2-7; the D call in the table, TRBD2, was not verified against the DNA. TRBV21-1 is termed a pseudogene. CDR3 length equals 14 residues. The CDR3 bases are TGTGCCAGCAGCAAAGATCGGGGGGCGGGCGAGCAGTACTTC. Its protein is CASSKDRGAGEQYF.

The rearrangement links TRBV5-5 to TRBJ2-2; D might be TRBD2 (7 bases). Germline values: CDR1 SGHKS, CDR2 YYEKEE (reference sequence). V was cut by 0 bases and J by 1 base, with 10 bases left in between. The CDR3 length is 16 residues. CDR3 amino acids: CASSLVGGLNTGELFF. CDR3 sequence (DNA): TGTGCCAGCAGCTTGGTCGGGGGGCTGAACACCGGGGAGCTGTTTTTT.

The V and J genes are TRBV7-8 and TRBJ2-2; tentative D call: TRBD2 (6 bases). Trimming cost V 1 base and J 7 bases, with 10 bases left between them. The CDR3 loop spans 14 amino acids. Per germline, CDR1 SGHVS and CDR2 FQNEAQ. The CDR3 loop reads CASSLGRVIGELFF. CDR3 nucleotide sequence: TGTGCCAGCAGCTTAGGGAGGGTGATCGGGGAGCTGTTTTTT.